This TCR beta chain appears in the sequencing data of a study of CD8 T cells in ankylosing spondylitis (dated by TCRdb to about 2017). About the study as a whole: The study set out to find disease-linked TCR variants by profiling T cell receptor beta repertoires in ankylosing spondylitis patients and healthy donors. Peripheral blood samples were taken, and synovial fluid was additionally collected from ankylosing spondylitis patients. The full study cohort was made up of about 25 ankylosing spondylitis patients and more than 90 healthy donors. What the study reported, not specific to this receptor: A CD8+ phenotype was shown by the disease-linked clones, which were found at relatively low frequencies in peripheral blood. Significant enrichment of the disease-linked clones was reported in matched synovial fluid samples from ankylosing spondylitis patients. Some motif variants were previously reported in synovial fluid and blood of reactive arthritis patients, suggesting common disease-initiation mechanisms. Blood from ankylosing spondylitis patients appeared to be characterized by a TCR beta motif made up of several highly homologous amino acid variants.

The germline V and J ends show losses of 2 bases and 6 bases respectively, and no gene match explains 4 bases of the junction. CDR1 and CDR2, per the germline V gene, are SGHRS and YFSETQ. The cysteine opens and the phenylalanine closes a CDR3 of 14 amino acids. CDR3 DNA only is kept here, 42 bases in frame from base 1. This clonotype was seen ten or more times. Its antigen is currently not known. Per-nucleotide qualities are absent, and no much larger clonotype sits a single base away. Reads for this sample came from an Illumina HiSeq 2500. Quantitative 5'-RACE with molecular barcodes was the method used to prepare the TCR beta libraries. In the original analysis: Disease-linked TCR variants were identified with a new computational method built on a probabilistic model of VDJ rearrangement. The raw public data were reprocessed by TCRdb itself: fastp quality trimming at Q25, MiXCR clonotype calling, in-frame beta chains only. A single entry per CDR3 protein holds the most common genes and DNA from its merged rows. TCRdb's processing, not the authors' own work, is the source of the V and J calls. The sample has approximately 180,000 distinct CDR3 sequences on record, approximately 18% of them singletons. About 4.3% of the sample is taken by the ten largest.

Sequences were obtained from blood, either unsorted or a sorted T cell fraction (not recorded which). The sequence is built from TRBV5-1 and TRBJ2-1; 8 nucleotides in the junction match TRBD2. The TCR sequence derives from a male donor aged 5-29 years with ankylosing spondylitis or in good health (not recorded which). Donor details come from another sample of the same person, matched by shared clones. CDR3 loop: CASSFGRASNEQFF. The base sequence is TGCGCCAGCAGCTTCGGGAGGGCCAGCAATGAGCAGTTCTTC.